The rows below give T cell receptor beta chains drawn from one sample of a study of early T cells in non-severe SARS-CoV-2 infection. A single record per CDR3 protein comes from TCRdb applying MiXCR to the 5' RACE reads. The sample holds approximately 69,000 distinct CDR3 sequences, about 10% seen once. What was sequenced was whole blood. These receptors were obtained from an adult who was a healthcare worker with PCR-confirmed SARS-CoV-2 infection or an uninfected control (not recorded which). Each CDR3 is given with its conserved first and last residue. Each record gives: CDR3 length, J gene, V gene, CDR3 protein.

21	TRBJ2-1	TRBV27	CASSEEGGLGLAGVSYNEQFF
12	TRBJ2-5	TRBV11-1	CASSLDSLAQYF
15	TRBJ2-7	TRBV18	CASSRAGGDKDEQYF
14	TRBJ2-6	TRBV18	CASSPISGANVLTF
13	TRBJ2-3	TRBV6-1	CASSALTFNTQYF
13	TRBJ2-1	TRBV20-1	CSASGAGYNEQFF
13	TRBJ2-7	TRBV29-1	CSVDGQRSDEQYF
15	TRBJ2-7	TRBV6-5	CASSYDPGQWGEQYF
14	TRBJ2-7	TRBV13	CASSLGGYSYEQYF
16	TRBJ2-2	TRBV5-1	CASSLGHLSNTGELFF
17	TRBJ2-2	TRBV28	CASSVFRSAGRTGELFF
14	TRBJ1-5	TRBV7-2	CASSLVQGGQPQHF
18	TRBJ2-1	TRBV9	CASSAGEGASGSYNEQFF
15	TRBJ1-5	TRBV19	CASSTDRQGLKPQHF
16	TRBJ1-5	TRBV10-2	CASSESVGIGNQPQHF
15	TRBJ1-1	TRBV10-3	CAISESPGQGTEAFF
15	TRBJ2-3	TRBV5-5	CASSLGLLSTDTQYF
12	TRBJ1-2	TRBV20-1	CSPGQGLGGYTF
13	TRBJ2-5	TRBV6-2/TRBV6-3	CATSSWGQETQYF
12	TRBJ2-5	TRBV10-2	CASSEARGTQYF
17	TRBJ2-1	TRBV7-6	CASSDGLAGLYYNEQFF
15	TRBJ2-5	TRBV6-2/TRBV6-3	CASSRDGTSQETQYF